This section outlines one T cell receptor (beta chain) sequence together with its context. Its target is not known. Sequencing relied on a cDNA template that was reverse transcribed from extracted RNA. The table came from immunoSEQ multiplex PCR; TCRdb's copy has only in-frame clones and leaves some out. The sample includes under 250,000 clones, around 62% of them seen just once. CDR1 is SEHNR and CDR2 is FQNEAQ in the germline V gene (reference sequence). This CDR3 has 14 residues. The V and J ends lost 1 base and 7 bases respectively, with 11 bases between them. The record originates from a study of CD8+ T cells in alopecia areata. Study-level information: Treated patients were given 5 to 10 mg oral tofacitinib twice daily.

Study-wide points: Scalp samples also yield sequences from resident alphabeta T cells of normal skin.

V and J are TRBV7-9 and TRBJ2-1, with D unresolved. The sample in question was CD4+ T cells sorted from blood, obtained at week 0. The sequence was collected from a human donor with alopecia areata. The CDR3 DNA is TGTGCCAGCAGCTTAGGAGGTGGGCAGAATGAGCAGTTCTTC. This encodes CASSLGGGQNEQFF.